This TCR beta chain was sequenced during a study of T cells in women clearing cervical HPV infection. Findings and limits, study-wide: Cases and controls were distinguished at AUC around 0.87 by richness and V genes.

The CDR3 has 14 amino acids. The V gene's germline CDR1 is SGHNT and CDR2 YYREEE (reference sequence). The assay was immunoSEQ multiplex PCR, and TCRdb's table has in-frame clones only and misses some. The clone table shows under 35,000 clones, with the ten largest holding approximately 6.3%. Concerning this clone itself: Its antigen remains unknown. The CDR3 end is not reached by the read, which stops 3 residues before it; the germline J gene fills it in.

The clonotype comes from a woman between 18 and 75 years old with a cervical HPV16 infection that either progressed to CIN3+ or cleared (not recorded which). The genes are TRBV5-4 and TRBJ1-3, with 9 bases fitting TRBD1. Specimen: blood buffy coat. The sequenced CDR3 bases are TGTGCCAGCAGCAGGTGGACAGGGGAGGAGGCC. Its protein is CASSRWTGEEA. The whole CDR3 protein reads CASSRWTGEEAIYF.